A single sample is the source of the 4 T cell receptor beta chains below, sequenced in a study of PD-1 blockade in classical Hodgkin lymphoma. The method was immunoSEQ multiplex PCR; TCRdb's version includes in-frame clones alone and lacks a portion of them. The data hold 15,000 to 20,000 clones, with 70% to 90% observed a single time. Every patient had relapsed following autologous stem cell transplantation, and cohorts differed in brentuximab vedotin exposure. It was by magnetic negative selection that CD4+ T cells were purified from thawed PBMCs. The starting material was CD4+ T cells from blood, obtained at baseline. The receptors here all came from a human donor with classical Hodgkin lymphoma.

V and J are TRBV2 and TRBJ1-5; unclear D gene. V dropped 10 bases and J dropped 0 bases, with 16 bases sitting between them. From germline, CDR1 is SNHLY and CDR2 FYNNEI. This CDR3 has 15 amino acids. CDR3: CATRAEPYSNQPQHF. The DNA for the CDR3 is TGTGCCACCCGTGCGGAACCTTATAGCAATCAGCCCCAGCATTTT. Variable domain in full (rest from reference TRBV2 and TRBJ1-5): EPEVTQTPSHQVTQMGQEVILRCVPISNHLYFYWYRQILGQKVEFLVSFYNNEISEKSEIFDDQFSVERPDGSNFTLKIRSTKLEDSAMYFCATRAEPYSNQPQHFGDGTRLSIL.

This clone occurred once. The chain combines TRBV6-5 with TRBJ2-5; D is undetermined. The better agreement between TRBJ2-7 and the DNA end casts doubt on the J call. Germline values: CDR1 MNHEY, CDR2 SVGAGI. CDR3 size: 15 residues. The CDR3 is CASRRNSLGPYEQYF. CDR3 DNA: TGTGCCAGCAGACGGAACAGTCTAGGTCCGTACGAGCAGTACTTC.

The rearrangement links TRBV19 to TRBJ2-7, with D unresolved. The germline V gene encodes CDR1 LNHDA and CDR2 SQIVND (reference sequence). The ends were cut back, 4 bases at V and 3 bases at J, with 19 bases in the middle. The CDR3 contains 16 residues. The CDR3 is CASSKSGLRLFYEQYF. DNA of the CDR3: TGTGCCAGTAGTAAGTCCGGCCTTAGACTCTTCTACGAGCAGTACTTC.

This clone was observed a handful of times. The chain uses TRBV19 and TRBJ1-5; the D is unclear. The CDR3 has 15 amino acids. Germline V lookup: CDR1 LNHDA, CDR2 SQIVND (reference sequence). Trimming removed 3 bases at V and 0 bases at J, with 9 bases between. The CDR3 DNA reads as TGTGCCAGTAGTATCAGGACCAATAGCAATCAGCCCCAGCATTTT. Residues: CASSIRTNSNQPQHF.